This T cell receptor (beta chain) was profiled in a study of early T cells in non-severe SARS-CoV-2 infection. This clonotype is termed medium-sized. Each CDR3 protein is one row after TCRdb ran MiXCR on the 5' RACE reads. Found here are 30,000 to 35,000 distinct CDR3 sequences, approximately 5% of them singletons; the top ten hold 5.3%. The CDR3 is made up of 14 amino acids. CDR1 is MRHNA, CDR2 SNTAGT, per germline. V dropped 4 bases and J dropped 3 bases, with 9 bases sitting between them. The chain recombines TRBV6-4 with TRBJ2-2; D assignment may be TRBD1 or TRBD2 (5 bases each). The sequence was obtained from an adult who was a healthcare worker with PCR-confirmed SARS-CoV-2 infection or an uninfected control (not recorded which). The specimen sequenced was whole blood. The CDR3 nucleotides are TGTGCCAGCAGTGGGGGGAGTCACACCGGGGAGCTGTTTTTT. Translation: CASSGGSHTGELFF.